Listed below are T cell receptor beta chains from one sample, sequenced in a study of T-cell memory formation after mild COVID-19. TCRdb reprocessed the 5' RACE reads via MiXCR and lists one record per CDR3 protein. The table shows fewer than 350,000 distinct CDR3 sequences, with approximately 14% occurring only once. Sample: PBMCs or a T cell subset sorted from them (not recorded which). The receptor source for this set is a man younger than 30 who had mild COVID-19 (a few samples of this study predate the infection). Cell type and time point are not known. Each CDR3 is given with its conserved first and last residue. A D gene is named only where the DNA matches it firmly. Clone size is shown for a subset of rows, as once, few, many or a class of expanded clone.

>TRBV10-3|.|few|TRBJ2-5
TGTGCCATCGCGGGACAGAGACAAGAGACCCAGTACTTC
CAIAGQRQETQYF
>TRBV30|.|few|TRBJ1-1
TGTGCCTGGAGTCACCGGCAGACTGAAGCTTTCTTT
CAWSHRQTEAFF
>TRBV7-2|TRBD2|few|TRBJ2-5
TGTGCCAGCAGCTTAGGAGGGGCAGCGGGAGAAGAGACCCAGTACTTC
CASSLGGAAGEETQYF
>TRBV4-1|TRBD2|many|TRBJ2-1
TGCGCCAGCAGCCAAGAACGGGGGGGCAGTGAGCAGTTCTTC
CASSQERGGSEQFF
>TRBV5-8|.|few|TRBJ2-7
TGTGCCAGCAGCCCCCTGAACCCCTACGAGCAGTACTTC
CASSPLNPYEQYF
>TRBV20-1|.|few|TRBJ2-5
TGCAGTGCTAGGGATCGGTCTCAACGGACCCAGTACTTC
CSARDRSQRTQYF
>TRBV12-3/TRBV12-4|.|.|TRBJ1-2
TGTGCCAGCAGTTTGGACAATAACTATGGCTACACCTTC
CASSLDNNYGYTF
>TRBV7-9|TRBD2|few|TRBJ2-5
TGTGCCAGCAGCCCGACTAGCACCCAAGAGACCCAGTACTTC
CASSPTSTQETQYF
>TRBV6-5|TRBD1|few|TRBJ1-2
TGTGCCAGCAGTTACTCCCAGGGGGGGAACTATGGCTACACCTTC
CASSYSQGGNYGYTF
>TRBV5-1|TRBD2|.|TRBJ2-7
TGCGCCAGCAGCTCACGGCCGGGGACTAGCGGGGGGGCCCGCGAGCAGTACTTC
CASSSRPGTSGGAREQYF
>TRBV6-2/TRBV6-3|TRBD1|.|TRBJ1-2
TGTGCCAGCAGTTCTACAGGGGATACGTATGGCTACACCTTC
CASSSTGDTYGYTF
>TRBV7-9|TRBD1|.|TRBJ1-2
TGTGCCAGCAGCTTACTCGGCAGGGGGCGTCATGGCTACACCTTC
CASSLLGRGRHGYTF
>TRBV5-1|.|.|TRBJ2-1
TGCGCCAGCTCCCGCTGGAGGGGGGGCGGGGATGAGCAGTTCTTC
CASSRWRGGGDEQFF
>TRBV24-1|.|.|TRBJ2-1
TGTGCCACCGCCTACAGGGTGAATGAGCAGTTCTTC
CATAYRVNEQFF
>TRBV7-2|.|many|TRBJ1-1
TGTGCCAGCAGGGCCCCGACCGCCACTGAAGCTTTCTTT
CASRAPTATEAFF
>TRBV5-4|.|.|TRBJ2-2
TGTGCCAGCAGCCAGGGGCGGCCTGATGAGCTGTTTTTT
CASSQGRPDELFF
>TRBV7-9|.|.|TRBJ1-2
TGTGCCAGCAGCCCGGACAACGGGGGCTACACCTTC
CASSPDNGGYTF